A selection of T cell receptor beta chains follows, all from one sample in a study of long-term antiretroviral therapy in people with HIV. Data came from immunoSEQ multiplex PCR; TCRdb stores just in-frame clones and leaves some out. The sample holds 20,000 to 25,000 clones, 75% to 85% seen once. The sequencing used unsorted PBMCs, collected 0.5 years after starting antiretroviral therapy. The origin of the receptors is a woman in her thirties or forties with HIV. The CDR3 runs from the conserved cysteine through the conserved F or W. D genes are given only for firm matches. Clone size is shown for a subset of rows, as once, few, many or a class of expanded clone.

TRBV6-5,.,.,TRBJ1-4,CASSYSGRTTNEKLFF,TGTGCCAGCAGTTACTCGGGCCGCACAACTAATGAAAAACTGTTTTTT
TRBV7-7,medium-sized,TRBD2,TRBJ2-7,CASSPGRRGLDEQYF,TGTGCCAGCAGCCCGGGACGGCGGGGGTTAGACGAGCAGTACTTC
TRBV27,.,.,TRBJ2-7,CASSFDSGAPYEQYF,TGTGCCAGCAGTTTTGACAGCGGCGCCCCCTACGAGCAGTACTTC
TRBV11-2,.,.,TRBJ2-7,CASSPNLGQKRGEERYF,TGTGCCAGCAGCCCGAACCTTGGGCAAAAAAGGGGGGAAGAAAGGTACTTC
TRBV14,.,TRBD2,TRBJ2-1,CASSPQAGAIYNEQFF,TGTGCCAGCAGCCCCCAAGCGGGGGCGATCTACAATGAGCAGTTCTTC
TRBV6-1,.,TRBD2,TRBJ2-5,CASSLGTNPLETQYF,TGTGCCAGCTCCCTCGGGACTAACCCCTTGGAGACCCAGTACTTC
TRBV4-1,.,.,TRBJ1-3,CASSQDFGVTGNTIYF,TGCGCCAGCAGCCAAGATTTCGGGGTGACTGGAAACACCATATATTTT
TRBV5-1,.,.,TRBJ2-3,CASSPVDPRGDTQYF,TGCGCCAGCAGCCCGGTGGACCCGCGTGGAGATACGCAGTATTTT
TRBV12-2,.,.,TRBJ2-5,CASRYGQRGGQTQYF,TGTGCAAGTCGCTACGGGCAGCGGGGGGGCCAGACCCAGTACTTC
TRBV9,once,TRBD2,TRBJ2-5,CASSVDAGGGETQYF,TGTGCCAGCAGCGTAGACGCGGGGGGAGGAGAGACCCAGTACTTC
TRBV7-2,.,.,TRBJ2-7,CASSLKLRRYEQYF,TGTGCCAGCAGCTTAAAGCTACGCCGCTACGAGCAGTACTTC
TRBV7-2,.,TRBD2,TRBJ2-1,CASSRLSAGGSYNEQFF,TGTGCCAGCAGCCGCCTTTCGGCGGGGGGCTCCTACAATGAGCAGTTCTTC
TRBV30,.,TRBD2,TRBJ2-4,CAWSRGRDIQYF,TGTGCCTGGAGCCGGGGGAGGGACATTCAGTACTTC
TRBV5-7,.,.,TRBJ2-2,CASSLGRGPGELFF,TGTGCCAGCAGCTTGGGTCGGGGGCCCGGGGAGCTGTTTTTT
TRBV7-9,.,.,TRBJ2-3,CASSLGLGERTDTQYF,TGTGCCAGCAGCTTAGGCCTCGGAGAGCGCACAGATACGCAGTATTTT
TRBV7-9,.,TRBD1,TRBJ1-5,CASSSLQGDQPQHF,TGTGCCAGCAGCTCATTACAGGGGGATCAGCCCCAGCATTTT
TRBV5-1,.,.,TRBJ2-3,CASSPRALTDTQYF,TGCGCCAGCAGCCCTCGGGCCCTCACAGATACGCAGTATTTT
TRBV30,.,TRBD2,TRBJ2-3,CAWTPPQAGGRGTQYF,TGTGCCTGGACCCCCCCCCAAGCGGGGGGGCGAGGTACGCAGTATTTT
TRBV5-1,.,.,TRBJ1-1,CASSLGNMGLSEAFF,TGCGCCAGCAGCTTGGGGAACATGGGGCTGAGTGAAGCTTTCTTT
TRBV5-5,.,TRBD1,TRBJ2-7,CASSRTTGTVSSYEQYF,TGTGCCAGCAGCCGTACCACCGGGACAGTGAGCTCCTACGAGCAGTACTTC
TRBV5-1,.,TRBD1,TRBJ2-7,CASSSRTGASYEQYF,TGCGCCAGCAGCTCGAGGACAGGCGCCTCCTACGAGCAGTACTTC
TRBV20-1,.,.,TRBJ1-6,CSPENSPLHF,TGCAGCCCTGAGAATTCACCCCTCCACTTT
TRBV4-3,.,TRBD2,TRBJ2-5,CASSQGTSGETQYF,TGCGCCAGCAGCCAAGGGACTAGCGGAGAGACCCAGTACTTC
TRBV6-5,.,TRBD1,TRBJ2-4,CASSYHGQGVKYF,TGTGCCAGCAGTTACCATGGACAGGGGGTTAAGTACTTC
TRBV7-9,.,TRBD2,TRBJ2-2,CASSPLRGEIRTGELFF,TGTGCCAGCAGCCCCTTACGGGGGGAAATTCGGACCGGGGAGCTGTTTTTT
TRBV6-5,.,.,TRBJ2-5,CASSYPQGETQYF,TGTGCCAGCAGTTACCCTCAAGGGGAGACCCAGTACTTC